This T cell receptor (beta chain) is from a study of blood T cell repertoires in COVID-19. After removal of 4 bases from V and 6 bases from J, the junction contained 6 bases not matched to a gene. The length of the CDR3 is 14 residues. Per germline, CDR1 SEHNR and CDR2 FQNEAQ (reference sequence). Here immunoSEQ multiplex PCR was the method, and the copy in TCRdb shows in-frame clones only, minus some. The data hold 35,000 to 45,000 clones, with about 70% observed a single time. The V and J genes are TRBV7-9 and TRBJ2-7, with TRBD1 matching over 10 bases. Sequencing was carried out using peripheral blood. The receptor was isolated from a man between 65 and 85 years old with active or convalescent COVID-19. The CDR3 DNA sequence: TGTGCCAGCAGCTCCGGGACAGGGGCTTTCGAGCAGTACTTC. Protein product: CASSSGTGAFEQYF.